This T cell receptor (beta chain) is drawn from a study of OX40 agonist ivuxolimab in advanced cancers. Profiled with immunoSEQ multiplex PCR; TCRdb holds only in-frame clones, not every one. The sample carries around 30,000 clones, nearly 95% recorded once. Overall study findings and caveats: CD4+ and CD8+ blood T cells expanded clonally by week 6 at 0.1 to 3.0 mg/kg. Those patients achieving a partial response at 0.1-3.0 mg/kg showed among the lowest clonal expansion.

A remark on this clone: Its antigen is undetermined.

CDR3 size: 16 residues. Germline V lookup: CDR1 SGHVS, CDR2 FQNEAQ. The J segment lost 5 bases and the V segment lost 1 base, leaving 5 bases of the junction unmatched. Prior autoimmune disease or systemic immunosuppression barred patients. J is TRBJ2-3 and V is TRBV7-8; TRBD2 matches 11 bases. The source material was CD4+ or CD8+ T cells sorted from blood, sampled in a trial of the OX40 agonist ivuxolimab. This clonotype was obtained from an adult with an advanced solid tumor such as melanoma, head and neck, liver or kidney cancer. The CDR3, as DNA: TGTGCCAGCAGCTTAGAAATAGCGGGGGGGGGAGATACGCAGTATTTT. It is translated as CASSLEIAGGGDTQYF.